The present T cell receptor (beta chain) was sequenced within a study of blood T cell repertoires in COVID-19. Study at large: Acute and convalescent COVID-19 specimens originated in the United States, Italy and Spain.

Symptom resolution, clearance, or two negative PCRs marked the recovered donors of Cohort 3. In the original analysis: From reference gene primer amplification, estimates of nucleated cell counts were derived. The repertoire was sequenced with immunoSEQ multiplex PCR; TCRdb's copy has only in-frame clones and lacks some. That table supplies the V and J calls and clone size; D and trimming were determined from the DNA. The table lists approximately 500,000 clones, roughly 88% of them singletons. This CDR3 has 17 residues. Germline CDR1 reads MNHEY; CDR2 reads SMNVEV (reference sequence). V dropped 7 bases and J dropped 3; count of bases not matched to a gene: 10.

The sequence was collected from a woman aged 40 to 50 who had recovered from COVID-19. The sample taken for sequencing was PBMCs or T cells enriched from blood (not recorded which). The V call is TRBV27, the J call TRBJ2-1, with 12 nucleotides matching TRBD2. The CDR3 DNA reads as TGTGCCAGCACCCATCCTAGCGGGAGGGTTCGCTACAATGAGCAGTTCTTC. Encoded protein: CASTHPSGRVRYNEQFF.